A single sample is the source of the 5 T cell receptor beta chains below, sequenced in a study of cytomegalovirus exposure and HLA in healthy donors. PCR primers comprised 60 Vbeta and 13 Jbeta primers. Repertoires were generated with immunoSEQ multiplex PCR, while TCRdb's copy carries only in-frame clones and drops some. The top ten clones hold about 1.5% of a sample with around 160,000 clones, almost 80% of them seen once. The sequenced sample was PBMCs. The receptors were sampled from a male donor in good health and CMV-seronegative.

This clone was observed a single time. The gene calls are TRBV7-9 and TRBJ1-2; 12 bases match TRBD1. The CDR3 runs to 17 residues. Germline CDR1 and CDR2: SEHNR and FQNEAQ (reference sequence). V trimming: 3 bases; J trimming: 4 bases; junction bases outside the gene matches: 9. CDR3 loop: CASSLEGTGGVGYGYTF. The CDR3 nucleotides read TGTGCCAGCAGCTTGGAAGGGACAGGGGGCGTCGGCTATGGCTACACCTTC.

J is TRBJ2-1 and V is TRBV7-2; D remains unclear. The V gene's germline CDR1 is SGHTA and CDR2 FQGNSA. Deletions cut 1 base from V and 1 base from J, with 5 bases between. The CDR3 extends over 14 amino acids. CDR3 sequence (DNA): TGTGCCAGCAGCTTAGAACTTTCCTACAATGAGCAGTTCTTC. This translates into CASSLELSYNEQFF.

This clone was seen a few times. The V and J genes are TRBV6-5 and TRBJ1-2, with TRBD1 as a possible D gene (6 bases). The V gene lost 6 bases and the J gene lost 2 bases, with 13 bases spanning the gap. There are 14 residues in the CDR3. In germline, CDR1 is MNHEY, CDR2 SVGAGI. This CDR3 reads CASSQDRQNYGYTF. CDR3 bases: TGTGCCAGCAGCCAGGACAGACAAAACTATGGCTACACCTTC.

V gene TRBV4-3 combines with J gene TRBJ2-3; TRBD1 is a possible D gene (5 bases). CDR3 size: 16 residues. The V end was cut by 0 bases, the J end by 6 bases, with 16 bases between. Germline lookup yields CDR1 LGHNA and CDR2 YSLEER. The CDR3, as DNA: TGCGCCAGCAGCCAAGATTGGGGCGGCCCTGCGGATACGCAGTATTTT. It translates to CASSQDWGGPADTQYF.

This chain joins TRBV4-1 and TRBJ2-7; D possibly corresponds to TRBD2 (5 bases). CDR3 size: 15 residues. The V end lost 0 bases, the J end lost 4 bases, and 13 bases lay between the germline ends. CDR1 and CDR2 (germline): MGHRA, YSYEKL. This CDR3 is CASSQEAREGYEQYF. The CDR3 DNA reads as TGCGCCAGCAGCCAAGAAGCAAGAGAGGGATACGAGCAGTACTTC.